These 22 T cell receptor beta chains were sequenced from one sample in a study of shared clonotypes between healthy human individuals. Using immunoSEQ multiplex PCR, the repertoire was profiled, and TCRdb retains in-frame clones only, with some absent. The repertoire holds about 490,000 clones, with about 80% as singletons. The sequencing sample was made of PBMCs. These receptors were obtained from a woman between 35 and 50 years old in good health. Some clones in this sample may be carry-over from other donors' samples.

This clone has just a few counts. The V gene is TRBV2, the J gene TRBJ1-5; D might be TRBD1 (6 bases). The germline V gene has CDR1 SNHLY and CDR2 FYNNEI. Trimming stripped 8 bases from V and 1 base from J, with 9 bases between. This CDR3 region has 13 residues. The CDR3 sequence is CASHRGSNQPQHF. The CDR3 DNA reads TGTGCCAGCCATAGGGGGAGCAATCAGCCCCAGCATTTT.

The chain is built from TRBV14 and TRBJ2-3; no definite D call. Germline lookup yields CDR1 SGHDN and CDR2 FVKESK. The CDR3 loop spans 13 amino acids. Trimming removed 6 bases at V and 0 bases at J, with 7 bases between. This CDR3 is CASSAISTDTQYF. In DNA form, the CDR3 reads TGTGCCAGCAGTGCGATCAGCACAGATACGCAGTATTTT.

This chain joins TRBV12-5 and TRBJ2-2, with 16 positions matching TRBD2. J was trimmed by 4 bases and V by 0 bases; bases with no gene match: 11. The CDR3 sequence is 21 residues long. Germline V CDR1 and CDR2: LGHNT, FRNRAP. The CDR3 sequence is CASGLVLPGLAGGRGTGELFF. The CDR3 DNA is TGTGCTAGTGGTTTGGTCCTCCCGGGACTAGCGGGAGGGCGGGGCACCGGGGAGCTGTTTTTT.

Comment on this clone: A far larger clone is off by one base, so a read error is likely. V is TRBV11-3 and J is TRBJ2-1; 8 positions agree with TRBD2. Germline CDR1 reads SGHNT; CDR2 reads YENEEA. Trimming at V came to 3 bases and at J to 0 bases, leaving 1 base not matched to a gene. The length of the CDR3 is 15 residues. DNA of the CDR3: TGTGCCAGCAGCTTGAGCGGGAGCTCCTACAATGAGCAGTTCTTC. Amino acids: CASSLSGSSYNEQFF.

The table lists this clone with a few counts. The DNA for the CDR3 is TGTGCCAGCAGCGTAGGCCCCTGGACTAGCGGGAGTAGCAGTGAGCAGTTCTTC. Encoded protein: CASSVGPWTSGSSSEQFF. V is TRBV9 and J is TRBJ2-1, with 13 bases identical to TRBD2. V gave up 0 bases and J gave up 9 bases; unmatched junction bases: 12. This CDR3 spans 18 amino acids. Germline CDR1 is SGDLS and CDR2 is YYNGEE. The whole variable domain, remainder taken from reference TRBV9 and TRBJ2-1, is DSGVTQTPKHLITATGQRVTLRCSPRSGDLSVYWYQQSLDQGLQFLIQYYNGEERAKGNILERFSAQQFPDLHSELNLSSLELGDSALYFCASSVGPWTSGSSSEQFFGPGTRLTVL.

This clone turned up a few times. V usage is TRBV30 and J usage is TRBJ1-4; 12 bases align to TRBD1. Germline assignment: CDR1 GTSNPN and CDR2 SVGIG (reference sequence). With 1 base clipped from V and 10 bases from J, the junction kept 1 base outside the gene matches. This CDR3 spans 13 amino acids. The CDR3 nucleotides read TGTGCCTGGAGTGGGGACAGGGGGCGAAAACTGTTTTTT. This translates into CAWSGDRGRKLFF.

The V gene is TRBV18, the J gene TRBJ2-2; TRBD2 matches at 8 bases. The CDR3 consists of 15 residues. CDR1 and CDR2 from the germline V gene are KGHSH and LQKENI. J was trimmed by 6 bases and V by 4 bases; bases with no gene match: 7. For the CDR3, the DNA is TGTGCCAGCTCACTCTCGACTAGCGAGGCCGGGGAGCTGTTTTTT. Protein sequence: CASSLSTSEAGELFF.

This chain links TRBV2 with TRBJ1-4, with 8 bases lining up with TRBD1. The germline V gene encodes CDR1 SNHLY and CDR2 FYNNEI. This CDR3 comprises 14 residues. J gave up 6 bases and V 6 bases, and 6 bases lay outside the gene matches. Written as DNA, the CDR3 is TGTGCCAGCAGACGGGACAGGAGAGATGAAAAACTGTTTTTT. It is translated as CASRRDRRDEKLFF.

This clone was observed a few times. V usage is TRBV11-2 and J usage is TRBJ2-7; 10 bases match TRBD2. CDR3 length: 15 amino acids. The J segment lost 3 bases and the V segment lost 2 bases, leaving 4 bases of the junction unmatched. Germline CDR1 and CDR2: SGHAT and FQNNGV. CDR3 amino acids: CASSLRTSGDYEQYF. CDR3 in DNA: TGTGCCAGCAGCTTAAGGACTAGCGGAGACTACGAGCAGTACTTC.

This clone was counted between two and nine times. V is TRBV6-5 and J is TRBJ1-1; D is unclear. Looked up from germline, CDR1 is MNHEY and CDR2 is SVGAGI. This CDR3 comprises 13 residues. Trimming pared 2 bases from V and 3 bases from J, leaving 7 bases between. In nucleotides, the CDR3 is TGTGCCAGCAGTTACAGGGCGTACACTGAAGCTTTCTTT. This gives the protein CASSYRAYTEAFF.

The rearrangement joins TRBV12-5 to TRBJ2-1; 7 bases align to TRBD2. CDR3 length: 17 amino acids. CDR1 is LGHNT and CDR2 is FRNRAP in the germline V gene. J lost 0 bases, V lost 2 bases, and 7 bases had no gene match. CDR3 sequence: CASGLTPAGSSYNEQFF. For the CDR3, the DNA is TGTGCTAGTGGTTTGACCCCAGCGGGAAGCTCCTACAATGAGCAGTTCTTC.

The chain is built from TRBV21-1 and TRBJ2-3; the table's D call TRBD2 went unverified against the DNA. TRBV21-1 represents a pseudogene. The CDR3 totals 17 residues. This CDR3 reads CASSNRSRGLVTDTQYF. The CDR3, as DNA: TGTGCCAGCAGCAATCGGTCCAGAGGACTAGTCACAGATACGCAGTATTTT.

Here the CDR3 reads CATSRENFRRGTQYF. The CDR3 region has the DNA TGTGCCACCAGCAGAGAGAATTTTAGGAGGGGTACGCAGTATTTT. The chain couples TRBV15 to TRBJ2-3; tentatively, D is TRBD2 (6 bases). There are 15 residues in the CDR3. Looked up from germline, CDR1 is LNHNV and CDR2 is YYDKDF (reference sequence). V was clipped by 0 bases and J by 8 bases, with 15 bases between them.

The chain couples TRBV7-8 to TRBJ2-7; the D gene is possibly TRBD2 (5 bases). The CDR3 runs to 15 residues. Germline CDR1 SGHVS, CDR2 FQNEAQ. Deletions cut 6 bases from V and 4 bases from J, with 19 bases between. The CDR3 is CASSYPGMEAYEQYF. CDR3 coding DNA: TGTGCCAGCAGTTATCCTGGTATGGAGGCTTACGAGCAGTACTTC.

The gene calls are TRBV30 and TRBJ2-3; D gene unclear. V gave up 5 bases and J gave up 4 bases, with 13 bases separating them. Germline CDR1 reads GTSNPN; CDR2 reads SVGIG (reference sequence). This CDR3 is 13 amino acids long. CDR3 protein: CAWDLRSPDTQYF. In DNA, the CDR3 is TGTGCCTGGGACTTGAGGAGTCCAGATACGCAGTATTTT.

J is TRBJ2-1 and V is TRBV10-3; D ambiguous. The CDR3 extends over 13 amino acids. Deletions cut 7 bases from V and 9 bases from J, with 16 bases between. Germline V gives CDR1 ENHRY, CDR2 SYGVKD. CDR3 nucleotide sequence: TGTGCCATCACCCAGACCCCCGGCGGTGAGCAGTTCTTC. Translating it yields CAITQTPGGEQFF.

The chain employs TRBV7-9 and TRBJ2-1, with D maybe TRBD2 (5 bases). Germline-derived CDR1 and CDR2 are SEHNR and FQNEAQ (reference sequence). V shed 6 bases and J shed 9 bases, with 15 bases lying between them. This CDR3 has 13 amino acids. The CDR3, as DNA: TGTGCCAGCAGGAGCCCCCCAGCGGCTGAGCAGTTCTTC. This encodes CASRSPPAAEQFF.

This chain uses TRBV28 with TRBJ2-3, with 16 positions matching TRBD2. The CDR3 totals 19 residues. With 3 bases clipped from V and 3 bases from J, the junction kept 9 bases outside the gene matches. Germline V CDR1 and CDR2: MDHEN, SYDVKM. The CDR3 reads CASSLSGTSGRAVTDTQYF. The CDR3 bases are TGTGCCAGCAGTTTGTCCGGGACTAGCGGGAGGGCCGTGACAGATACGCAGTATTTT.

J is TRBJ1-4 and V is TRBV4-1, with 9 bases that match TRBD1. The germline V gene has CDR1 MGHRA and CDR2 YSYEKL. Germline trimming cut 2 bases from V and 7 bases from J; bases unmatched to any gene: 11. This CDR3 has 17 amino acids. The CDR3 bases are TGCGCCAGCAGCCAAAAAATTCCCGGGACAGGGACTGAAAAACTGTTTTTT. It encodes CASSQKIPGTGTEKLFF.

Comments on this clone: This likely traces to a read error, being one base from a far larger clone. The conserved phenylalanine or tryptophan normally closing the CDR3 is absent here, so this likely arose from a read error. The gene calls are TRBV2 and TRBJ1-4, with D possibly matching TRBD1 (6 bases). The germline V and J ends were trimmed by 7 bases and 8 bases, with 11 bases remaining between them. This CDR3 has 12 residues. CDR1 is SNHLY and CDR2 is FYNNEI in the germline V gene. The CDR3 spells CASISTGEKLFL. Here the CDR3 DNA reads TGTGCCAGCATCTCAACAGGGGAAAAACTGTTTCTT.

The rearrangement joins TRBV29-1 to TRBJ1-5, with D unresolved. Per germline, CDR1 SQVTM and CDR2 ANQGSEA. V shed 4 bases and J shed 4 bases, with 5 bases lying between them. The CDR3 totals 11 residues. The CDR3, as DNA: TGCAGCGTTGGGGCGAATCAGCCCCAGCATTTT. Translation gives CSVGANQPQHF.

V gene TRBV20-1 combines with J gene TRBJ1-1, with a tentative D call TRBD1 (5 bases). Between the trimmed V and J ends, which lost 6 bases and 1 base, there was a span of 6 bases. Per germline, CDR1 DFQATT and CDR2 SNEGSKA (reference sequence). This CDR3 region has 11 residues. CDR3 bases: TGCAGTGCCCAGGGGAACACTGAAGCTTTCTTT. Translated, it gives CSAQGNTEAFF.